A selection of T cell receptor beta chains follows, all from one sample in a study of T cells expressing NK-cell markers. For each CDR3 protein, TCRdb gives one entry from its re-call of the 5' RACE reads, without DNA. This sample contains under 200,000 distinct CDR3 sequences. The source material was blood T cells: a sorted CD56 or NKG2C T cell subset, CD4+ or CD8+ T cells, or bulk PBMC T cells (not recorded which). Every receptor here comes from a woman between 18 and 70 years old in good health. Each CDR3 is given with its conserved first and last residue.

TRBJ1-2,TRBV12-3/TRBV12-4,CASSLGTGGASGYTF
TRBJ1-2,TRBV4-1,CASSQPRTGWFLNTF
TRBJ2-5,TRBV15,CATSRGMTGIETQYF
TRBJ2-7,TRBV7-9,CASSPPLYEQYF
TRBJ1-4,TRBV13,CASSSNRVDEKLFF
TRBJ1-2,TRBV6-2/TRBV6-3,CASSYSAGNYGYTF
TRBJ1-1,TRBV27,CASRLQGALGTEAFF
TRBJ1-3,TRBV4-1,CASSPLKGGLSSGNTIYF
TRBJ2-2,TRBV29-1,CSVVLMTGWYTGELFF
TRBJ1-5,TRBV20-1,CSARGPGNSNQPQHF
TRBJ1-5,TRBV12-3/TRBV12-4,CASTLGQPPLVQHF
TRBJ1-4,TRBV20-1,CSAQVGDLGEKLFF
TRBJ2-2,TRBV6-1,CASSEWRVATGELFF
TRBJ2-1,TRBV5-1,CASSRVAGGDEQFF
TRBJ2-2,TRBV21-1,CASSMSAWERTSGKDYGELFF
TRBJ2-5,TRBV6-1,CASSGTPQETQYF
TRBJ2-7,TRBV30,CAWSVRVGSEQYF
TRBJ2-1,TRBV5-1,CASSLGTSGGHEQFF
TRBJ2-7,TRBV7-2,CASSLLYEQYF
TRBJ2-7,TRBV5-1,CASSLVGDEQYF
TRBJ2-3,TRBV12-3/TRBV12-4,CASRNRGGLSTDTQYF
TRBJ2-5,TRBV10-3,CAISEYLDQETQYF
TRBJ2-3,TRBV2,CASRNPPITDTQYF
TRBJ1-4,TRBV20-1,CSARVTGREKLFF
TRBJ2-1,TRBV18,CASSREGGSSYNEQFF
TRBJ2-2,TRBV20-1,CSGMGDGELFF
TRBJ2-5,TRBV7-2,CASSLGVGGRQETQYF
TRBJ2-2,TRBV7-7,CARPGRSNTGELFF